The entry below describes one T cell receptor beta chain. The germline gives CDR1 PRHDT, CDR2 FYEKMQ (reference sequence). V lost 0 bases and J 4 bases, leaving 13 bases between the germline ends. The CDR3 totals 17 residues. These data come from a study of technical replicates of blood from several donors. Only in-frame clones appear in the TCRdb table, and some are missing; sequencing was by immunoSEQ multiplex PCR. The repertoire includes 75,000 to 100,000 clones, approximately 94% of them detected once, and about 0.22% sits in the top ten. The sequencing input was T cells isolated from PBMCs. The sequence was obtained from a human donor in good health. This chain links TRBV13 with TRBJ2-6, with a possible D match to TRBD1 (6 bases). The CDR3 bases are TGTGCCAGCAGCTTAGGCCTACAGGGTTGGGGGGCCAACGTCCTGACTTTC. This encodes CASSLGLQGWGANVLTF.